A selection of T cell receptor beta chains follows, all from one sample in a study of cytomegalovirus exposure and HLA in healthy donors. Profiled with immunoSEQ multiplex PCR; TCRdb holds only in-frame clones, not every one. Here the sample spans over 250,000 clones, about 86% being singletons. Sequencing was performed on PBMCs. These receptors were obtained from a woman under 30 in good health and CMV-seronegative. Both conserved end residues are part of each CDR3. Fields, in order: D gene, V gene, J gene, clone size, CDR3 protein, CDR3 DNA. The D gene is left open where the match is weak. Rows may omit the clone size; those that give it use once, few, many or a size class.

d_gene: -; v_gene: TRBV4-3; j_gene: TRBJ1-6; abundance: -; CDR3aa: CASSQDYDLWNSPLHF; CDR3nt: TGCGCCAGCAGCCAAGATTATGACTTGTGGAATTCACCCCTCCACTTT
d_gene: TRBD2; v_gene: TRBV12-5; j_gene: TRBJ2-3; abundance: -; CDR3aa: CASAPGLAGVLTDTQYF; CDR3nt: TGTGCTAGTGCCCCGGGACTAGCGGGAGTATTGACAGATACGCAGTATTTT
d_gene: TRBD1; v_gene: TRBV7-9; j_gene: TRBJ1-2; abundance: -; CDR3aa: CASSSGQAGQSYGYTF; CDR3nt: TGTGCCAGCAGCTCTGGACAGGCCGGTCAGTCCTATGGCTACACCTTC
d_gene: -; v_gene: TRBV9; j_gene: TRBJ2-7; abundance: -; CDR3aa: CASSPAPGTGGYEQYF; CDR3nt: TGTGCCAGCAGCCCGGCCCCCGGGACCGGGGGCTACGAGCAGTACTTC
d_gene: TRBD2; v_gene: TRBV6-5; j_gene: TRBJ2-7; abundance: -; CDR3aa: CASKTSGGRYEQYF; CDR3nt: TGTGCCAGCAAAACTAGCGGGGGGAGGTACGAGCAGTACTTC
d_gene: TRBD1; v_gene: TRBV6-5; j_gene: TRBJ2-7; abundance: once; CDR3aa: CASSSHSDRGVYEQYF; CDR3nt: TGTGCCAGCAGTTCCCACTCGGACAGGGGGGTCTACGAGCAGTACTTC
d_gene: -; v_gene: TRBV6-1; j_gene: TRBJ2-3; abundance: -; CDR3aa: CASITINTRGDTQYF; CDR3nt: TGTGCCAGCATTACAATCAATACTCGGGGGGATACGCAGTATTTT
d_gene: TRBD1; v_gene: TRBV27; j_gene: TRBJ1-5; abundance: -; CDR3aa: CASSKHRGNSNQPQHF; CDR3nt: TGTGCCAGCAGTAAACACAGGGGGAATTCGAATCAGCCCCAGCATTTT
d_gene: TRBD1; v_gene: TRBV5-1; j_gene: TRBJ2-7; abundance: few; CDR3aa: CASSFGQGRVEQYF; CDR3nt: TGCGCCAGCAGCTTCGGACAGGGTAGGGTCGAGCAGTACTTC
d_gene: -; v_gene: TRBV10-1; j_gene: TRBJ2-5; abundance: -; CDR3aa: CASSGGMGVQETQYF; CDR3nt: TGCGCCAGCAGCGGGGGTATGGGGGTCCAAGAGACCCAGTACTTC
d_gene: TRBD1; v_gene: TRBV27; j_gene: TRBJ1-2; abundance: -; CDR3aa: CASSLGQGLSYGYTF; CDR3nt: TGTGCCAGCAGTCTAGGACAGGGGCTTAGCTATGGCTACACCTTC
d_gene: TRBD1; v_gene: TRBV2; j_gene: TRBJ1-1; abundance: -; CDR3aa: CASRQRTGNTEAFF; CDR3nt: TGTGCCAGCCGCCAACGGACAGGGAACACTGAAGCTTTCTTT
d_gene: -; v_gene: TRBV29-1; j_gene: TRBJ2-1; abundance: -; CDR3aa: CSVPLASSSYNEQFF; CDR3nt: TGCAGCGTACCTCTAGCGTCGAGCTCCTACAATGAGCAGTTCTTC
d_gene: -; v_gene: TRBV5-1; j_gene: TRBJ2-1; abundance: -; CDR3aa: CASSPFQGLPREGQFF; CDR3nt: TGCGCCAGCAGCCCTTTTCAGGGTCTACCTCGAGAAGGGCAGTTCTTC
d_gene: TRBD1; v_gene: TRBV19; j_gene: TRBJ2-3; abundance: -; CDR3aa: CASSTGQGVTDTQYF; CDR3nt: TGTGCCAGTAGTACCGGACAGGGTGTAACAGATACGCAGTATTTT
d_gene: -; v_gene: TRBV5-4; j_gene: TRBJ2-7; abundance: once; CDR3aa: CASSLEGSRYHEQYF; CDR3nt: TGTGCCAGCAGCTTGGAGGGGTCCAGGTACCACGAGCAGTACTTC
d_gene: -; v_gene: TRBV2; j_gene: TRBJ1-5; abundance: -; CDR3aa: CASSELDFSNQPQHF; CDR3nt: TGTGCCAGCAGTGAATTAGACTTTAGCAATCAGCCCCAGCATTTT
d_gene: -; v_gene: TRBV7-2; j_gene: TRBJ2-7; abundance: -; CDR3aa: CASSQRVNSFYEQYF; CDR3nt: TGTGCCAGCAGCCAGAGGGTTAACAGTTTCTACGAGCAGTACTTC
d_gene: TRBD1; v_gene: TRBV18; j_gene: TRBJ2-7; abundance: -; CDR3aa: CASSPYGQGGSYEQYF; CDR3nt: TGTGCCAGCTCACCTTACGGACAGGGGGGCTCCTACGAGCAGTACTTC
d_gene: TRBD1; v_gene: TRBV29-1; j_gene: TRBJ1-5; abundance: -; CDR3aa: CSVRDRDVNQPQHF; CDR3nt: TGCAGCGTTAGGGACAGGGATGTAAATCAGCCCCAGCATTTT
d_gene: -; v_gene: TRBV5-1; j_gene: TRBJ2-5; abundance: -; CDR3aa: CASSLGTGRKETQYF; CDR3nt: TGCGCCAGCAGCTTGGGTACAGGGCGGAAGGAGACCCAGTACTTC
d_gene: TRBD1; v_gene: TRBV10-2; j_gene: TRBJ2-2; abundance: -; CDR3aa: CASSRQGANTGELFF; CDR3nt: TGCGCCAGCAGTCGGCAGGGGGCGAACACCGGGGAGCTGTTTTTT
d_gene: TRBD1; v_gene: TRBV7-2; j_gene: TRBJ1-1; abundance: -; CDR3aa: CASSLPGQGPNTEAFF; CDR3nt: TGTGCCAGCAGCTTACCGGGACAGGGCCCGAACACTGAAGCTTTCTTT
d_gene: -; v_gene: TRBV7-8; j_gene: TRBJ1-5; abundance: -; CDR3aa: CASSFGESSNQPQHF; CDR3nt: TGTGCCAGCAGCTTCGGGGAATCTAGCAATCAGCCCCAGCATTTT
d_gene: TRBD2; v_gene: TRBV2; j_gene: TRBJ2-7; abundance: -; CDR3aa: CASSELAVGPYEQYF; CDR3nt: TGTGCCAGCAGCGAACTAGCGGTGGGTCCCTACGAGCAGTACTTC
d_gene: -; v_gene: TRBV6-1; j_gene: TRBJ2-7; abundance: -; CDR3aa: CASSLVYEQYF; CDR3nt: TGTGCCAGCAGTCTAGTCTACGAGCAGTACTTC
d_gene: -; v_gene: TRBV9; j_gene: TRBJ1-5; abundance: once; CDR3aa: CASSVDGGAGQPQHF; CDR3nt: TGTGCCAGCAGCGTAGACGGGGGGGCTGGGCAGCCCCAGCATTTT
d_gene: -; v_gene: TRBV27; j_gene: TRBJ1-3; abundance: -; CDR3aa: CASSLDPGPGNTIYF; CDR3nt: TGTGCCAGCAGTTTAGACCCAGGGCCGGGAAACACCATATATTTT
d_gene: TRBD1; v_gene: TRBV9; j_gene: TRBJ1-4; abundance: once; CDR3aa: CASSATGTGIEKLFF; CDR3nt: TGTGCCAGCAGCGCCACCGGGACAGGGATTGAAAAACTGTTTTTT
d_gene: TRBD1; v_gene: TRBV7-6; j_gene: TRBJ1-2; abundance: -; CDR3aa: CASSSGQLRNSYGYTF; CDR3nt: TGTGCCAGCAGCTCGGGACAGCTGAGGAATTCCTATGGCTACACCTTC
d_gene: -; v_gene: TRBV9; j_gene: TRBJ2-2; abundance: -; CDR3aa: CASSVKGSSRGTGELFF; CDR3nt: TGTGCCAGCAGCGTTAAAGGCTCGAGTAGGGGCACCGGGGAGCTGTTTTTT
d_gene: TRBD1; v_gene: TRBV28; j_gene: TRBJ1-5; abundance: -; CDR3aa: CASSILGATGAQPQHF; CDR3nt: TGTGCCAGCAGCATCTTGGGGGCGACAGGGGCTCAGCCCCAGCATTTT
d_gene: -; v_gene: TRBV11-2; j_gene: TRBJ1-2; abundance: -; CDR3aa: CASSLVRAPGGYTF; CDR3nt: TGTGCCAGCAGCTTAGTCAGGGCCCCAGGTGGCTACACCTTC
d_gene: -; v_gene: TRBV7-9; j_gene: TRBJ2-1; abundance: -; CDR3aa: CASSSSGFNNEQFF; CDR3nt: TGTGCCAGCAGCTCGAGCGGGTTTAACAATGAGCAGTTCTTC
d_gene: TRBD1; v_gene: TRBV28; j_gene: TRBJ1-1; abundance: -; CDR3aa: CASSSTGLLNTEAFF; CDR3nt: TGTGCCAGCAGTTCGACAGGGCTATTGAACACTGAAGCTTTCTTT
d_gene: TRBD2; v_gene: TRBV5-6; j_gene: TRBJ2-7; abundance: -; CDR3aa: CASSFGPPLAGAYEQYF; CDR3nt: TGTGCCAGCAGCTTCGGTCCCCCACTAGCGGGGGCCTACGAGCAGTACTTC
d_gene: TRBD2; v_gene: TRBV19; j_gene: TRBJ2-1; abundance: -; CDR3aa: CASSIRLAGVHNEQFF; CDR3nt: TGTGCCAGTAGTATCAGACTAGCGGGAGTTCACAATGAGCAGTTCTTC
d_gene: -; v_gene: TRBV6-6; j_gene: TRBJ2-3; abundance: -; CDR3aa: CASISGPLRTDTQYF; CDR3nt: TGTGCCAGCATTTCAGGTCCTCTCCGCACAGATACGCAGTATTTT